The clone carrying this T cell receptor (beta chain) was recorded only once. Only in-frame clones appear in the TCRdb table, and some are missing; sequencing was by immunoSEQ multiplex PCR. This sample has fewer than 500,000 clones, with 86% found just once. CDR1 and CDR2 (germline): MGHDK, SYGVNS. V lost 1 base to trimming and J lost 3 bases, with 10 bases between them. The CDR3 is made up of 15 amino acids. This sample was taken from a study of blood T cell repertoires in COVID-19. The sequence came from a woman younger than 45 with active or convalescent COVID-19. The gene calls are TRBV25-1 and TRBJ1-3; D is perhaps TRBD1 (5 bases). The sample consisted of peripheral blood. The CDR3 bases are TGTGCCAGCAGTGAATCAAAGGACATTGGAAACACCATATATTTT. Protein product: CASSESKDIGNTIYF.